The 18 T cell receptor beta chains below were found in one sample sequenced in a study of T cell changes during pregnancy in multiple sclerosis. Method: immunoSEQ multiplex PCR; TCRdb's copy keeps in-frame clones and lacks some. The table shows tens of thousands of clones, with 80% to 95% occurring only once. The input for sequencing was peripheral blood, taken in the first trimester of pregnancy. The receptors shown here come from a female donor in good health, enrolled as a control in a pregnancy study.

The chain links TRBV5-8 to TRBJ2-1, with D tentatively TRBD2 (5 bases). Germline V gives CDR1 SGHTS, CDR2 YDEGEE. CDR3 length: 14 residues. Trimming pared 5 bases from V and 2 bases from J, leaving 11 bases between. CDR3 in DNA: TGTGCCAGCAGTAAGGACGGGGCCTACAATGAGCAGTTCTTC. This codes for CASSKDGAYNEQFF.

V is TRBV4-1 and J is TRBJ1-4; 8 positions match TRBD1. The CDR3 covers 14 residues. Germline V lookup: CDR1 MGHRA, CDR2 YSYEKL. V was clipped by 4 bases and J by 8 bases; unmatched bases: 6. CDR3 bases: TGCGCCAGCAGCCGACAGGGGCTAGAGGAAAAACTGTTTTTT. It yields the protein CASSRQGLEEKLFF.

The chain couples TRBV5-1 to TRBJ2-7; TRBD1 agrees at 7 bases. CDR1 and CDR2 from the germline V gene are SGHRS and YFSETQ. The CDR3 spans 16 residues. J was trimmed by 6 bases and V by 0 bases; bases with no gene match: 12. As DNA, the CDR3 is TGCGCCAGCAGCTTGGCCGACAGGGACGGAAGCCTCGAGCAGTACTTC. Translation gives CASSLADRDGSLEQYF.

This clone showed up just once. The chain employs TRBV6-5 and TRBJ2-1; 8 nucleotides agree with TRBD2. This CDR3 comprises 16 residues. Trimming at V came to 2 bases and at J to 1 base, leaving 4 bases not matched to a gene. Germline V gives CDR1 MNHEY, CDR2 SVGAGI. CDR3 coding DNA: TGTGCCAGCAGTTACCCTACTAGCGGATCCTACAATGAGCAGTTCTTC. Residues: CASSYPTSGSYNEQFF.

There are a few counts of this clone. V is TRBV6-6 and J is TRBJ2-7; 9 bases agree with TRBD2. The CDR3 consists of 14 residues. Germline-derived CDR1 and CDR2 are MNHNY and SVGAGI (reference sequence). J lost 2 bases, V lost 2 bases, and 1 base had no gene match. CDR3 sequence: CASSYERGAYEQYF. The CDR3 DNA follows: TGTGCCAGCAGTTACGAGCGGGGGGCCTACGAGCAGTACTTC.

This clone showed up just once. J is TRBJ1-2 and V is TRBV29-1; possibly TRBD1 for D (5 bases). Germline CDR1 and CDR2: SQVTM and ANQGSEA. The length of the CDR3 is 13 residues. The CDR3 DNA reads TGCAGTTTTGGGGACTACGGGAACTATGGCTACACCTTC. As protein: CSFGDYGNYGYTF.

V and J are TRBV10-3 and TRBJ2-2; 9 nucleotides agree with TRBD2. The CDR3 extends over 16 amino acids. V lost 4 bases, J lost 5 bases, and 8 bases stayed unmatched. CDR1 and CDR2 from the germline V gene are ENHRY and SYGVKD. The CDR3 region is CAISAPNSGRTGELFF. Here the CDR3 DNA reads TGTGCCATCAGTGCCCCGAACAGCGGGAGGACCGGGGAGCTGTTTTTT.

CDR3 amino acids: CASSPGSPNSGPLTDTQYF. CDR3 nucleotides: TGTGCCAGCAGCCCTGGGTCCCCAAATAGCGGACCCCTCACAGATACGCAGTATTTT. The chain uses TRBV9 and TRBJ2-3, with D perhaps TRBD2 (6 bases). Germline values: CDR1 SGDLS, CDR2 YYNGEE. The CDR3 has 19 residues. V dropped 4 bases and J dropped 2 bases, with 26 bases sitting between them.

This sequence joins TRBV28 and TRBJ1-3; weak D call: TRBD1 (5 bases). Looked up from germline, CDR1 is MDHEN and CDR2 is SYDVKM. V was clipped by 4 bases and J by 0 bases, with 13 bases between them. The CDR3 has 16 amino acids. CDR3 amino acids: CASSSLGGNSGNTIYF. The CDR3 bases are TGTGCCAGCAGTTCCCTCGGGGGGAACTCTGGAAACACCATATATTTT.

V usage is TRBV4-2 and J usage is TRBJ2-7, with 9 bases lining up with TRBD2. Germline lookup yields CDR1 LGHNA and CDR2 YNFKEQ. The CDR3 covers 16 residues. The V and J ends lost 2 bases and 4 bases, in that order; junction bases with no gene match: 9. The CDR3 spells CASSQPLRGGAYEQYF. The CDR3 DNA reads as TGTGCCAGCAGCCAACCACTGCGGGGGGGGGCTTACGAGCAGTACTTC.

The gene calls are TRBV28 and TRBJ1-2; 9 nucleotides line up with TRBD1. In germline, CDR1 is MDHEN, CDR2 SYDVKM. This CDR3 spans 18 amino acids. The V segment lost 4 bases and the J segment 0 bases; nucleotides outside the gene matches: 12. The CDR3 DNA follows: TGTGCCAGCAGTTCTCCCTCCGGGACAGGGAGTTCTAACTATGGCTACACCTTC. This codes for CASSSPSGTGSSNYGYTF.

The chain has TRBV27 and TRBJ1-2; 8 bases fit TRBD1. V gave up 2 bases and J gave up 5 bases; unmatched junction bases: 7. Germline values: CDR1 MNHEY, CDR2 SMNVEV (reference sequence). The CDR3 is 15 residues long. DNA of the CDR3: TGTGCCAGCAGTTTACTCTCAGGGGGCGCTTATGGCTACACCTTC. Protein sequence: CASSLLSGGAYGYTF.

V usage is TRBV7-9 and J usage is TRBJ1-1, with D unclear. V was pared by 0 bases and J by 7 bases, with 6 bases between. CDR1 and CDR2 from the germline V gene are SEHNR and FQNEAQ (reference sequence). This CDR3 is 12 amino acids long. The CDR3 spells CASSLASYEAFF. Here the CDR3 DNA reads TGTGCCAGCAGCTTAGCGTCGTATGAAGCTTTCTTT. The whole variable domain, remainder taken from reference TRBV7-9 and TRBJ1-1, is DTGVSQNPRHKITKRGQNVTFRCDPISEHNRLYWYRQTLGQGPEFLTYFQNEAQLEKSRLLSDRFSAERPKGSFSTLEIQRTEQGDSAMYLCASSLASYEAFFGQGTRLTVV.

The chain is built from TRBV11-2 and TRBJ2-3; TRBD2 matches at 7 bases. The V and J ends lost 0 bases and 1 base, in that order; junction bases with no gene match: 7. The CDR3 is 17 residues long. Germline CDR1 reads SGHAT; CDR2 reads FQNNGV. The CDR3 reads CASSLDRALAGTDTQYF. The CDR3 DNA is TGTGCCAGCAGCTTAGATAGGGCTCTAGCGGGCACAGATACGCAGTATTTT.

The count of this clone is one. The rearrangement joins TRBV28 to TRBJ2-1, with D possibly being TRBD2 (6 bases). Germline CDR1 reads MDHEN; CDR2 reads SYDVKM. This CDR3 has 16 amino acids. Trimming cost V 7 bases and J 5 bases, with 21 bases left between them. CDR3 residues: CASNDPRESPHNEQFF. CDR3 coding DNA: TGTGCCAGCAACGATCCCCGGGAGTCTCCTCACAATGAGCAGTTCTTC. The full variable domain, in which reference TRBV28 and TRBJ2-1 provide the parts outside the CDR3, is DVKVTQSSRYLVKRTGEKVFLECVQDMDHENMFWYRQDPGLGLRLIYFSYDVKMKEKGDIPEGYSVSREKKERFSLILESASTNQTSMYLCASNDPRESPHNEQFFGPGTRLTVL.

The rearrangement links TRBV29-1 to TRBJ2-7; TRBD1 aligns across 10 bases. V was clipped by 6 bases and J by 5 bases; unmatched bases: 10. This CDR3 comprises 14 residues. CDR1 and CDR2 (germline): SQVTM, ANQGSEA. The CDR3 bases are TGCAGCGTCGAGGAAGACAGGGGGCCTAACGAGCAGTACTTC. This codes for CSVEEDRGPNEQYF.

This chain links TRBV18 with TRBJ1-4; maybe TRBD1 (5 bases). The CDR3 is 16 residues long. V was pared by 2 bases and J by 4 bases, with 14 bases between. The germline gives CDR1 KGHSH, CDR2 LQKENI. CDR3 region: CASSPEGAEDNEKLFF. In DNA form, the CDR3 reads TGTGCCAGCTCACCAGAAGGGGCTGAGGATAATGAAAAACTGTTTTTT.

The genes are TRBV21-1 and TRBJ2-5; no check of the table's D call, TRBD2, against the DNA was made. TRBV21-1 is a pseudogene locus. This CDR3 region has 16 residues. The CDR3 DNA follows: TGTGCCAGCAGCATTAAAACTAGCGGGAGGGCGGAGACCCAGTACTTC. Translated, it gives CASSIKTSGRAETQYF.